This TCR beta chain was sequenced during a study of vaccination effects on CD4 cells after COVID-19 (dated by TCRdb to between 2021 and 2022). Context from the whole study: Each participant got two doses of an mRNA SARS-CoV-2 vaccine, either BNT162b2 or mRNA-1273. Cultures from other donors in the study were sequenced using the Oncomine TCR Beta short-read assay on an Illumina iSeq 100. A total of 9 to 11 COVID-19 convalescent patients and a handful of SARS-CoV-2-naive healthy vaccine recipients were included in the full study. The study compared SARS-CoV-2 spike-specific CD4+ TCR repertoires before and after mRNA vaccination in COVID-19 convalescent patients and infection-naive vaccine recipients.

To identify antigen-specific CD4+ T cell clonotypes by their expansion, the ViraFEST assay first stimulated PBMC with viral peptide pools and then applied TCR sequencing. After roughly 11 days of culture, CD4+ T cells were isolated with the EasySep CD4+ T cell isolation kit. Healthy vaccine recipients had no prior SARS-CoV-2 infection, confirmed by negative nucleocapsid antibodies before and after vaccination. Some 2 million PBMC per well were cultured with 9 to 10 ug/ml peptides in IMDM containing roughly 5% human AB serum, about 9.7 IU/ml IL-2 and gentamicin. On days 3 and 7, half of the culture medium was replaced with fresh IL-2-containing medium. Each peptide stimulation condition was cultured in triplicate wells unless otherwise noted. Using Ficoll-Paque Plus gradient centrifugation, PBMC were separated from whole blood and then either used fresh or cryopreserved at -140C. The spike proteins of SARS-CoV-2 and of the common cold coronaviruses HCoV-NL63, HCoV-OC43 and HCoV-229E were spanned by overlapping peptide pools. The QIAamp micro DNA kit was used to extract genomic DNA from the cultured CD4+ T cells.

What the study reported, not specific to this receptor: The study was limited by a small number of convalescent patients, and early post-infection timepoints were lacking. Among healthy vaccine recipients, nearly all vaccine-induced clones were SARS-CoV-2 mono-reactive, and just 1 of 255 was cross-reactive with common cold coronaviruses. At late post-vaccination timepoints, both infection-induced and vaccine-induced clones showed marked clonal contraction, consistent with waning T cell responses.

V loses 4 bases of germline sequence and J loses 3 bases, and the interval between the two ends is 13 bases. Taken from the germline V gene, the CDR1 and CDR2 loops are MNHEY and SVGAGI. The CDR3, cysteine through phenylalanine, is 15 amino acids long. The CDR3 DNA has 45 bases and is translated from base 1. This clone was seen a single time. The antigen this receptor binds is unknown. No qualities accompany the bases; no much larger clone lies one base away. The library was prepared using the immunoSEQ multiplex PCR assay. DNA from the CD4+ T cells that had been cultured and isolated underwent TCR beta CDR3 sequencing. The paper's processing steps were these. Non-productive TCR sequences were removed, reads were trimmed to the CDR3 region, and CDR3s of at least 7 amino acids were retained. The MANAFEST web app was used to pick out antigen-specific clonotypes by comparing their expansion in peptide wells with that in reference cultures. To count as positive, a clone had to show expansion at FDR<0.05 compared with the reference and with all other wells, an odds ratio above 5, and a frequency above 0.1% in two replicate wells. A clonotype was defined as cross-reactive if the clonotype was significantly expanded both in SARS-CoV-2 spike wells and in at least one common cold coronavirus spike condition. CDR3 similarity was assessed by Levenshtein distance using the stringdist R package, and unrooted trees were constructed with ape in R 3.6.1. Held by TCRdb, this immuneACCESS table contains in-frame sequences only and omits some clones. Under half of the omission traces to an unresolved V gene where checked; the cause of the rest is unknown. V and J calls and clone size are given by that table; D and trimming were obtained from the DNA. This sample holds under 55,000 clones; about four fifths were observed only once. More than 5% of the sample belongs to the ten largest clones.

Sequenced here: CD4+ T cells from PBMCs cultured with HCoV-OC43 spike peptides, sampled before COVID-19 vaccination. The cell subset or site label of this sample denotes: HCoV-OC43 spike overlapping peptide pool stimulation. In this chain, TRBV6-5 is recombined with TRBJ1-5; the D gene remains uncertain. This clonotype was obtained from a human donor who received a COVID-19 vaccine. The CDR3 region has the sequence CASSSRAGYNQPQHF. DNA sequence: TGTGCCAGCAGTTCCCGGGCGGGGTACAATCAGCCCCAGCATTTT.